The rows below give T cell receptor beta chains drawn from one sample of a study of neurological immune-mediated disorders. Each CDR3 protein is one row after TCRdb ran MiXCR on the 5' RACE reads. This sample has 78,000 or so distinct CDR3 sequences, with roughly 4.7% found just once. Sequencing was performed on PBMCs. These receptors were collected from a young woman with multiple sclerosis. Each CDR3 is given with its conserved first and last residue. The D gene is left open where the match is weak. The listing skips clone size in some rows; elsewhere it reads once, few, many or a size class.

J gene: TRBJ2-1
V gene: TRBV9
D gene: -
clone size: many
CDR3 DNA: TGTGCCAGCAGCGTAGGGACCTTTTCCTACAATGAGCAGTTCTTC
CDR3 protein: CASSVGTFSYNEQFF

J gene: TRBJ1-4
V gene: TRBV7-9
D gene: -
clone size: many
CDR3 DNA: TGTGCCAGCAGCCCAGGGGCTGGGTTTGCAACTAATGAAAAACTGTTTTTT
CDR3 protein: CASSPGAGFATNEKLFF

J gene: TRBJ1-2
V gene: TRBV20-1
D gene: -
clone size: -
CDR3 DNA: TGCAGTGCTAGAGAGGGACCCGGATCTGGCTACACCTTC
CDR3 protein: CSAREGPGSGYTF

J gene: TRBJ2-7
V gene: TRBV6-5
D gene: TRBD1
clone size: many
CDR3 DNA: TGTGCCAGCAGTTCCCGGACAGGGCGCTCCGAGCAGTACTTC
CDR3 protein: CASSSRTGRSEQYF

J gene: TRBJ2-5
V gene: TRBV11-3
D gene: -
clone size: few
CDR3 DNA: TGTGCCAGCAGCAGCCCAGAGACAGAGACCCAGTACTTC
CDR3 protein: CASSSPETETQYF

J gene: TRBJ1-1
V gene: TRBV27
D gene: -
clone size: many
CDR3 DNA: TGTGCCAGCAAAGTTTTCGACAGAAACACTGAAGCTTTCTTT
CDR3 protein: CASKVFDRNTEAFF

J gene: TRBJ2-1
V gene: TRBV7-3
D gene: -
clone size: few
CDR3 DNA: TGTGCCAGCAGCTTAACCTTCTCCCGTTCTGAGCAGTTCTTC
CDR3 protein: CASSLTFSRSEQFF

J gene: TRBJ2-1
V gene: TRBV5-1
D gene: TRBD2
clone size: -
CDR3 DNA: TGCGCCAGCAGCTTGGTACCCTTGGGGGGGAATGAGCAGTTCTTC
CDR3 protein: CASSLVPLGGNEQFF

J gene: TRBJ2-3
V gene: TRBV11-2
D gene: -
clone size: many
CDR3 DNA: TGTGCCAGCAGCTCGCAGGTTTACACAGATACGCAGTATTTT
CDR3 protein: CASSSQVYTDTQYF

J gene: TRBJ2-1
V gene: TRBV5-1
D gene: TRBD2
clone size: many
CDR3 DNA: TGCGCCAGCAGCGTGAGACTAGCGGGATCATACAATGAGCAGTTCTTC
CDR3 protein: CASSVRLAGSYNEQFF

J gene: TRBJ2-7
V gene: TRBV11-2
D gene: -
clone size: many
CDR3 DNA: TGTGCCAGCAGCTTAGATGAAGTTTACGAGCAGTACTTC
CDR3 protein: CASSLDEVYEQYF

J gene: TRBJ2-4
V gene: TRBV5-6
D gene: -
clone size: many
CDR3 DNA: TGTGCCAGCAGCTTGGAACGAGGGCGGGCTTTGGGGAACATTCAGTACTTC
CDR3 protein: CASSLERGRALGNIQYF

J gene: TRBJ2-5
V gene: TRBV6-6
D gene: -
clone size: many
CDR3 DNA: TGTGCCAGCAGTTACTCGACTTGGCAAGAGACCCAGTACTTC
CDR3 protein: CASSYSTWQETQYF